Listed here are 14 T cell receptor beta chains from one sample, sequenced in a study of shared clonotypes between healthy human individuals. Here immunoSEQ multiplex PCR was the method, and the copy in TCRdb shows in-frame clones only, minus some. The sample has over 2,000,000 clones; 80% to 95% are singletons. Selected positively for CCR7 and CD45RO-negative, naive CD8 cells excluded terminally differentiated effector memory CD45RA+ cells. Input material: naive CD8+ T cells from PBMCs. The receptors were sampled from a man aged 18 to 29 in good health. Some clones in this sample may be carry-over from other donors' samples.

The chain combines TRBV10-3 with TRBJ1-2; weak D call: TRBD1 (5 bases). Looked up from germline, CDR1 is ENHRY and CDR2 is SYGVKD. The CDR3 spans 16 residues. V lost 0 bases and J 1 base, leaving 12 bases between the germline ends. CDR3 residues: CAISESFTGFNYGYTF. The CDR3 bases are TGTGCCATCAGTGAGTCGTTTACAGGTTTTAACTATGGCTACACCTTC.

The rearrangement joins TRBV2 to TRBJ2-5, with 7 bases fitting TRBD2. V lost 1 base, J lost 5 bases, and 10 bases stayed unmatched. The CDR3 covers 16 residues. In germline, CDR1 is SNHLY, CDR2 FYNNEI. CDR3 coding DNA: TGTGCCAGCAGTGAAGGGAGGGAGGGCCTTCGGGAGACCCAGTACTTC. The encoded protein is CASSEGREGLRETQYF.

This sequence joins TRBV13 and TRBJ2-3, with D perhaps matching TRBD1 or TRBD2 (5 bases each). The V gene lost 0 bases and the J gene lost 5 bases, with 18 bases spanning the gap. The germline gives CDR1 PRHDT, CDR2 FYEKMQ (reference sequence). This CDR3 has 17 residues. In DNA, the CDR3 is TGTGCCAGCAGCTTAGGCGAGGGGCTGCAGGAGAGAGATACGCAGTATTTT. Residues: CASSLGEGLQERDTQYF.

The CDR3 DNA sequence: TGTGCCAGCAGTGAAAGGGGCAGGGACCCCGAGCAGTACTTC. Protein sequence: CASSERGRDPEQYF. This chain uses TRBV6-1 with TRBJ2-7; D is perhaps TRBD1 or TRBD2 (5 bases each). The ends were cut back, 2 bases at V and 6 bases at J, with 14 bases in the middle. The CDR3 covers 14 residues. Germline lookup yields CDR1 MNHNS and CDR2 SASEGT.

This rearrangement joins TRBV25-1 to TRBJ2-1; 8 bases agree with TRBD2. Germline CDR1 reads MGHDK; CDR2 reads SYGVNS. The CDR3 consists of 14 residues. J lost 4 bases, V lost 10 bases, and 9 bases had no gene match. The CDR3 sequence: CATHREGQYNEQFF. The CDR3 DNA reads TGTGCCACCCATCGGGAGGGCCAGTACAATGAGCAGTTCTTC.

This chain connects TRBV7-2 to TRBJ2-7; D ambiguous. V gave up 1 base and J gave up 3 bases, with 13 bases separating them. This CDR3 has 15 amino acids. Germline V gene data show CDR1 as SGHTA and CDR2 as FQGNSA. The chain's CDR3 is CASSLESFPSYEQYF. In nucleotides, the CDR3 is TGTGCCAGCAGCTTAGAGTCCTTCCCAAGCTACGAGCAGTACTTC.

The genes are TRBV11-2 and TRBJ2-7; 8 nucleotides line up with TRBD2. The length of the CDR3 is 14 residues. Germline-derived CDR1 and CDR2 are SGHAT and FQNNGV. V gave up 3 bases and J gave up 1 base; unmatched junction bases: 2. For the CDR3, the DNA is TGTGCCAGCAGCTTTAGCGGGGCTTCCTACGAGCAGTACTTC. Translating gives CASSFSGASYEQYF.

The CDR3 sequence is CASSQDRGIQEETQYF. The CDR3 DNA sequence: TGCGCCAGCAGCCAAGATCGGGGAATACAAGAGGAGACCCAGTACTTC. The chain employs TRBV4-1 and TRBJ2-5; weak D call: TRBD2 (5 bases). Trimming pared 0 bases from V and 5 bases from J, leaving 16 bases between. Germline-derived CDR1 and CDR2 are MGHRA and YSYEKL. This CDR3 contains 16 residues.

The chain joins TRBV6-1 to TRBJ1-5; 9 nucleotides match TRBD1. Germline CDR1 reads MNHNS; CDR2 reads SASEGT. The CDR3 runs to 15 residues. V trimming: 11 bases; J trimming: 2 bases; junction bases outside the gene matches: 10. CDR3 bases: TGTGCCGTGAGAGACCGGACAGGGGGCAATCAGCCCCAGCATTTT. Translating gives CAVRDRTGGNQPQHF.

This chain uses TRBV4-1 with TRBJ2-1; 11 bases fit TRBD2. Germline CDR1 reads MGHRA; CDR2 reads YSYEKL. This CDR3 contains 16 residues. The V and J ends lost 0 bases and 10 bases, in that order; junction bases with no gene match: 8. CDR3 residues: CASSQDVAGGPREQFF. The CDR3 bases are TGCGCCAGCAGCCAAGATGTAGCGGGAGGGCCCCGCGAGCAGTTCTTC.

Turning to this clone: Other DNA sequences in this specimen translate into the identical CDR3. This chain connects TRBV27 to TRBJ1-3; D not resolved. Germline values: CDR1 MNHEY, CDR2 SMNVEV (reference sequence). V shed 0 bases and J shed 3 bases, with 3 bases lying between them. This CDR3 comprises 13 residues. The DNA for the CDR3 is TGTGCCAGCAGTTTATCTCTTGGAAACACCATATATTTT. As protein: CASSLSLGNTIYF.

The chain's CDR3 is CASSYWTSGSYNEQFF. The CDR3 DNA reads as TGTGCCAGCAGTTACTGGACTAGCGGGAGCTACAATGAGCAGTTCTTC. The chain links TRBV6-5 to TRBJ2-1; 13 bases match TRBD2. Germline trimming cut 1 base from V and 3 bases from J; bases unmatched to any gene: 0. This CDR3 is 16 amino acids long. Germline V gene data show CDR1 as MNHEY and CDR2 as SVGAGI.

This chain uses TRBV6-6 with TRBJ2-1; no clear D. V dropped 3 bases and J dropped 9 bases, with 9 bases sitting between them. This CDR3 has 12 amino acids. Germline assignment: CDR1 MNHNY and CDR2 SVGAGI (reference sequence). Here the CDR3 DNA reads TGTGCCAGCAGTTATAGGTCGGGTGAGCAGTTCTTC. Amino acid sequence: CASSYRSGEQFF.

This chain uses TRBV15 with TRBJ2-2; D unresolved. The CDR3 covers 15 residues. Per germline, CDR1 LNHNV and CDR2 YYDKDF (reference sequence). Trimming removed 0 bases at V and 4 bases at J, with 9 bases between. CDR3 coding DNA: TGTGCCACCAGCAGAGATCTGGGGTCCACCGGGGAGCTGTTTTTT. Its translation: CATSRDLGSTGELFF.